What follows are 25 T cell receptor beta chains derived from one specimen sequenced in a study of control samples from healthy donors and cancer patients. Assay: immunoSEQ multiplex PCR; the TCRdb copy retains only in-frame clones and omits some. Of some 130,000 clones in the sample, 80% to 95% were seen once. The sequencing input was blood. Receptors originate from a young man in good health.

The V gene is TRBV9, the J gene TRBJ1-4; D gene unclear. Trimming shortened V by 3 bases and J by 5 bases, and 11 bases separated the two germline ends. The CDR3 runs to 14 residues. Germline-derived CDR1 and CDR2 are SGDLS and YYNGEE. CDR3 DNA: TGTGCCAGCAGCGCCAACCGAGGGAATGAAAAACTGTTTTTT. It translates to CASSANRGNEKLFF.

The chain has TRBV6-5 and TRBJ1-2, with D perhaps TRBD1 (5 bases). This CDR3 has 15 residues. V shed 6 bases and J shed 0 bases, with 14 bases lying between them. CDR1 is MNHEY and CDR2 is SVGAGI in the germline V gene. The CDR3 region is CASRVTVTANYGYTF. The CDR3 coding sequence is TGTGCCAGCAGGGTGACAGTGACAGCTAACTATGGCTACACCTTC.

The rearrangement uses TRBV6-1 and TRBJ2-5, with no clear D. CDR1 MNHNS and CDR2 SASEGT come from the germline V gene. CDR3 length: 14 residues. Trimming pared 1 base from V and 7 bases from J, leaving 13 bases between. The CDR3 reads CASSEGGAGWTQYF. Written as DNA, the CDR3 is TGTGCCAGCAGTGAAGGAGGCGCAGGTTGGACCCAGTACTTC.

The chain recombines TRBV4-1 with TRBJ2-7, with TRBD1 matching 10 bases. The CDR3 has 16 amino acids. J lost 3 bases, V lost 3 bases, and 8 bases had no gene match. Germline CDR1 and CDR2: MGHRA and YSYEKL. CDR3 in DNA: TGCGCCAGCAGCCAGGCGGTCGGGGACAGGGGCTACGAGCAGTACTTC. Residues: CASSQAVGDRGYEQYF.

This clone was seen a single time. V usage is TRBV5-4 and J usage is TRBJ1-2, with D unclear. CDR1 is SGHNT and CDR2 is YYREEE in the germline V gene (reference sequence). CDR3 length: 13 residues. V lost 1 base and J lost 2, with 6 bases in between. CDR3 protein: CASSLSVNYGYTF. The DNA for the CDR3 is TGTGCCAGCAGCTTGTCGGTAAACTATGGCTACACCTTC.

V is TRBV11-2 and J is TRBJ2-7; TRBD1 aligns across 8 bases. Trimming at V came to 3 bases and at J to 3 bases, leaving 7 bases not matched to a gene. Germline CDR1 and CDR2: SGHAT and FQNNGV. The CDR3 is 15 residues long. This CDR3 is CASSLPRTGRYEQYF. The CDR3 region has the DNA TGTGCCAGCAGCTTGCCGCGGACAGGGCGCTACGAGCAGTACTTC.

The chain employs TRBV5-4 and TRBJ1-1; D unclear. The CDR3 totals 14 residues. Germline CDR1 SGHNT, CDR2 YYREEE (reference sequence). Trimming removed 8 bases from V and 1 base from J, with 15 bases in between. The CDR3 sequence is CASTTYAGNTEAFF. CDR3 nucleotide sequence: TGTGCCAGTACTACGTATGCGGGGAACACTGAAGCTTTCTTT. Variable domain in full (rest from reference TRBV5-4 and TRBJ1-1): ETGVTQSPTHLIKTRGQQVTLRCSSQSGHNTVSWYQQALGQGPQFIFQYYREEENGRGNFPPRFSGLQFPNYSSELNVNALELDDSALYLCASTTYAGNTEAFFGQGTRLTVV.

The CDR3 sequence: CATLGPGQFGDEQFF. The CDR3 nucleotides are TGTGCCACCCTAGGACCGGGACAGTTCGGCGATGAGCAGTTCTTC. The J gene is TRBJ2-1, the V gene TRBV6-5, with TRBD1 identical over 7 bases. The CDR3 covers 15 residues. Trimming at V came to 10 bases and at J to 8 bases, leaving 17 bases not matched to a gene. Germline assignment: CDR1 MNHEY and CDR2 SVGAGI.

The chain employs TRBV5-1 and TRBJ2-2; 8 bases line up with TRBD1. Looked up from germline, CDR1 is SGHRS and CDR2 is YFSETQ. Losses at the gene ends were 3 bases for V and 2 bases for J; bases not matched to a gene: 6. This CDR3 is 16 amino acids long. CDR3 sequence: CASSSTTGANTGELFF. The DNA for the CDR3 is TGCGCCAGCAGCTCGACGACAGGGGCTAACACCGGGGAGCTGTTTTTT.

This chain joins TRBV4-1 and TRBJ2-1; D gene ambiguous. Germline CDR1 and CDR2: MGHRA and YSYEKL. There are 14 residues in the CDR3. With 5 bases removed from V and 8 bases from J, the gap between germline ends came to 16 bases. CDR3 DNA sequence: TGCGCCAGCAGCTTTGACCCCTCATTCGATGAGCAGTTCTTC. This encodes CASSFDPSFDEQFF.

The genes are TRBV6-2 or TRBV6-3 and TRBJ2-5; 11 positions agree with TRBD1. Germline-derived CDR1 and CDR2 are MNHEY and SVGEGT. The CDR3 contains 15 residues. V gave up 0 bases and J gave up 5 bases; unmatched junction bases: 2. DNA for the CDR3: TGTGCCAGCAGTTACTCAAGGACAGGGGGCGAGACCCAGTACTTC. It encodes CASSYSRTGGETQYF.

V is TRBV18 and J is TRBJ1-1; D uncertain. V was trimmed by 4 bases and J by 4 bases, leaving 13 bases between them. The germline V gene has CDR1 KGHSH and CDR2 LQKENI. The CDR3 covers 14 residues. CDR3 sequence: CASSREPDSTEAFF. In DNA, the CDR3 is TGTGCCAGCTCACGGGAGCCGGATAGCACTGAAGCTTTCTTT.

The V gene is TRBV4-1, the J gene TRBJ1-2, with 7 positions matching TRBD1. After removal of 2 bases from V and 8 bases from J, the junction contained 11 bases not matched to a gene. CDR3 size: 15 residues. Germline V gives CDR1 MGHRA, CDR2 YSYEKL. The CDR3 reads CASSQRTGDKYGYTF. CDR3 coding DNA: TGCGCCAGCAGCCAAAGAACAGGGGACAAATACGGCTACACCTTC.

Here the CDR3 reads CASTTLAAETQYF. The CDR3, as DNA: TGTGCCAGCACGACCCTAGCAGCCGAGACCCAGTACTTC. The gene calls are TRBV12-3 or TRBV12-4 and TRBJ2-5; perhaps TRBD2 as D (5 bases). CDR3 length: 13 amino acids. V lost 7 bases to trimming and J lost 5 bases, with 14 bases between them.

CDR3 nucleotides: TGTGCCAGCAGTGAAGAAGGCTATCAGCCCCAGCATTTT. Protein sequence: CASSEEGYQPQHF. This chain links TRBV6-1 with TRBJ1-5, with D unresolved. Trimming shortened V by 1 base and J by 5 bases, and 6 bases separated the two germline ends. This CDR3 contains 13 residues. Germline assignment: CDR1 MNHNS and CDR2 SASEGT.

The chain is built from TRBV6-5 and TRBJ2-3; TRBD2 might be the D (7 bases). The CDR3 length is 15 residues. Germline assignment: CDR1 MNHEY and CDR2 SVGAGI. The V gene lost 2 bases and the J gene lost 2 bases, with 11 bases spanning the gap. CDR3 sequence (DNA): TGTGCCAGCAGTTACGCGGGGGCCATCACAGATACGCAGTATTTT. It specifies CASSYAGAITDTQYF.

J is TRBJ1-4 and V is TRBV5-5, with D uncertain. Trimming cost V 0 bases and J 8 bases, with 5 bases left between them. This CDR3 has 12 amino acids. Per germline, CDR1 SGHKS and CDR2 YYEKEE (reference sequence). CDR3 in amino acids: CASSLVSEKLFF. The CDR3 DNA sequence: TGTGCCAGCAGCTTGGTTTCCGAAAAACTGTTTTTT.

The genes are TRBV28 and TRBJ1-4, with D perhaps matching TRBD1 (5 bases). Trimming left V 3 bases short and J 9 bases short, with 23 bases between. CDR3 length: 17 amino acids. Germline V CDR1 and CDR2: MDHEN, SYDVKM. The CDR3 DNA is TGTGCCAGCAGTTTGCCAGGGCAGATGGGCCCAATGAAAAAACTGTTTTTT. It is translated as CASSLPGQMGPMKKLFF.

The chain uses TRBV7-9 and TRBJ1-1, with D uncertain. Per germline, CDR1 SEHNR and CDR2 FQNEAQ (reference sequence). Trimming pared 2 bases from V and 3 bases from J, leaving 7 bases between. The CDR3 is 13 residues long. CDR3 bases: TGTGCCAGCAGCTTAAGGTTTGACACTGAAGCTTTCTTT. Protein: CASSLRFDTEAFF.

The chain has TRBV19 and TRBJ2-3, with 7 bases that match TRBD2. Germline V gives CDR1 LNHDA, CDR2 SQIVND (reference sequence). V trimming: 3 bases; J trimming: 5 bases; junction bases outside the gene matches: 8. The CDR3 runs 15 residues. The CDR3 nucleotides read TGTGCCAGTAGTATGCCCAGCGGGGTGAAAGATACGCAGTATTTT. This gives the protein CASSMPSGVKDTQYF.

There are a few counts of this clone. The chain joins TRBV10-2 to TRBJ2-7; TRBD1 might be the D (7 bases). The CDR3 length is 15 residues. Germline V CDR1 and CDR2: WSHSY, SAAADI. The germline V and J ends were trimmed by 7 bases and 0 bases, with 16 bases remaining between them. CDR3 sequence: CASKVGGDSSYEQYF. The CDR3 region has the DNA TGCGCCAGCAAAGTTGGCGGGGACAGCTCCTACGAGCAGTACTTC.

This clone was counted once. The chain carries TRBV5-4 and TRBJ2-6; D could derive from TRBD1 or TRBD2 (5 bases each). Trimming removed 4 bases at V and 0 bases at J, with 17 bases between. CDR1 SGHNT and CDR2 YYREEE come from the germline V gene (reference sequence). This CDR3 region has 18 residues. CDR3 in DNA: TGTGCCAGCAGCCCTCCTGGGACGGAAGTCTCTGGGGCCAACGTCCTGACTTTC. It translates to CASSPPGTEVSGANVLTF.

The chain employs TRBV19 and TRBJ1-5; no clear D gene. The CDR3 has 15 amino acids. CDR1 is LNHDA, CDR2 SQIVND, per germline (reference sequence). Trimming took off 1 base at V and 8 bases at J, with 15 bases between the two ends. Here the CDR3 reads CASSIVYSLIEPQHF. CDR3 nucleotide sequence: TGTGCCAGTAGTATAGTGTACAGTCTGATCGAGCCCCAGCATTTT.

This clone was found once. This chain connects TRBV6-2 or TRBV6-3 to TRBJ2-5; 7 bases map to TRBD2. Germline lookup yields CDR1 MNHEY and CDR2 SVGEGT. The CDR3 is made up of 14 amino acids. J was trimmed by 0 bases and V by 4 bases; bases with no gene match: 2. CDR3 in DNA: TGTGCCAGCAGTTTACGGGGGGACCAAGAGACCCAGTACTTC. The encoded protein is CASSLRGDQETQYF.

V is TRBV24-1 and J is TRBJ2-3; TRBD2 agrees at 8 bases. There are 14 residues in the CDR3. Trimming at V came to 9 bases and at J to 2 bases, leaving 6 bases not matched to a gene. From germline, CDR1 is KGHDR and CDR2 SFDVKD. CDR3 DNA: TGTGCCACCCGGGGGGGGGTTAACACAGATACGCAGTATTTT. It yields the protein CATRGGVNTDTQYF.